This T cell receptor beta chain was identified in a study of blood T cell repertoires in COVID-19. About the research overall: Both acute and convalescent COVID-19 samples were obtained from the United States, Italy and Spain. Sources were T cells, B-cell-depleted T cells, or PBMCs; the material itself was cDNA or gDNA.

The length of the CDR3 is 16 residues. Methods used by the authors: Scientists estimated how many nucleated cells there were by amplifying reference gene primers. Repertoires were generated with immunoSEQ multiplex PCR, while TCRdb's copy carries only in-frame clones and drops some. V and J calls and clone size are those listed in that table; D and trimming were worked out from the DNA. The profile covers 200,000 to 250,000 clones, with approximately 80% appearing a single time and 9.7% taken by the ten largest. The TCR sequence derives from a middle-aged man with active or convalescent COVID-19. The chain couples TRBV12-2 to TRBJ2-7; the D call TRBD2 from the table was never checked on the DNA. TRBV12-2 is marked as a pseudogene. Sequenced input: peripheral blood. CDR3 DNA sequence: TGTGCAAGTCGCCCTAGGTGGCTAGCGGGAGCCTACGAGCAGTACTTC. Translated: CASRPRWLAGAYEQYF.